This TCR beta chain appears in the sequencing data of a study of CD8 T cells in Susac syndrome. The CDR3 has 13 amino acids. Sequencing of TCR beta was undertaken in CD8+ and CD4+ T cells derived from blood. Through negative isolation, CD4+ and CD8+ T cells were obtained, while TEMRA cells were enriched using FACS. A word on this clonotype: The antigen remains unidentified.

The RNA, roughly 0.45 to 1 ug, was put through reverse transcription using random hexamers. The authors amplified TCR beta CDR3 across 54 Vbeta and 13 Jbeta using immunoSEQ multiplex PCR. MiXCR was run by TCRdb on the immunoSEQ multiplex PCR reads, yielding one entry per CDR3 protein. The repertoire consists of roughly 80,000 distinct CDR3 sequences, with around nine tenths occurring once and the leading ten covering just over 0.5%. Study conclusions and caveats: As the study acknowledged, the number of individuals who were part of its TCR sequencing and HLA analysis was relatively small.

The chain uses TRBV21-1 and TRBJ2-7. TRBV21-1 is noted as a pseudogene. The source material was CD8+ T cells from PBMCs. This sequence originates from a human donor with multiple sclerosis. The CDR3 region has the DNA TGTGCCAGCAGCACCCGGGACCTCTACGAGCAGTACTTC. It specifies CASSTRDLYEQYF.